The next 19 T cell receptor beta chains were all read from a single sample in a study of cytomegalovirus exposure and HLA in healthy donors. With 60 Vbeta and 13 Jbeta primers, the PCR was carried out. Generated by immunoSEQ multiplex PCR, the TCRdb table keeps only in-frame clones and is missing some. The top ten hold around 3.9% of the sample, which has approximately 110,000 clones, 77% seen once. Sequencing used PBMCs. Receptors originate from a human donor in good health.

The V call is TRBV2, the J call TRBJ1-1; 10 nucleotides agree with TRBD1. Germline V gene data show CDR1 as SNHLY and CDR2 as FYNNEI. CDR3 length: 12 amino acids. V was clipped by 8 bases and J by 7 bases; unmatched bases: 4. CDR3 region: CASVWDRGEAFF. The CDR3 DNA is TGTGCCAGCGTATGGGACAGGGGTGAAGCTTTCTTT.

V gene TRBV10-3 combines with J gene TRBJ2-5; tentative D call: TRBD1 (5 bases). The ends were cut back, 10 bases at V and 1 base at J, with 13 bases in the middle. Germline CDR1 ENHRY, CDR2 SYGVKD. The CDR3 totals 13 residues. DNA of the CDR3: TGTGCCACCCAAGACAGCTCCCAAGAGACCCAGTACTTC. It is translated as CATQDSSQETQYF.

Concerning this clone itself: One end of the junction varies from germline; a read error may be responsible. V and J are TRBV5-5 and TRBJ1-6; 7 bases are shared with TRBD1. CDR3 length: 13 amino acids. Per the germline V gene, CDR1 is SGHKS and CDR2 is YYEKEE (reference sequence). The CDR3 sequence: CASSLGGNSSLHF. CDR3 DNA: TGTGCCAGCAGCTTAGGGGGCAATTCATCCCTCCACTTT.

This clone was seen a few times. This chain links TRBV10-3 with TRBJ1-6; 7 bases are a match to TRBD1. There are 14 residues in the CDR3. V dropped 10 bases and J dropped 6; count of bases not matched to a gene: 9. Per germline, CDR1 ENHRY and CDR2 SYGVKD. CDR3 amino acids: CATRDGTANSPLHF. CDR3 DNA sequence: TGTGCCACCAGGGACGGGACAGCTAATTCACCCCTCCACTTT.

The chain couples TRBV5-6 to TRBJ1-2, with D possibly TRBD1 on 6 matching bases. Germline CDR1 is SGHDT and CDR2 is YYEEEE. Trimming removed 0 bases from V and 14 bases from J, with 11 bases in between. CDR3 length equals 11 residues. The CDR3 DNA is TGTGCCAGCAGCTTGGGACAGGCTGAAACCTTC. This gives the protein CASSLGQAETF.

This chain connects TRBV28 to TRBJ1-5; 7 bases align to TRBD1. CDR1 MDHEN and CDR2 SYDVKM come from the germline V gene. The CDR3 sequence is 14 residues long. V was clipped by 7 bases and J by 6 bases; unmatched bases: 9. This CDR3 reads CASTAGGYSQPQHF. The CDR3 DNA reads as TGTGCCAGCACCGCAGGGGGGTACAGTCAGCCCCAGCATTTT.

J is TRBJ2-7 and V is TRBV6-6, with 7 bases lining up with TRBD1. The CDR3 length is 13 residues. V lost 4 bases and J lost 7; bases outside the gene matches: 7. Germline CDR1 and CDR2: MNHNY and SVGAGI (reference sequence). CDR3 residues: CASSSRQGQEQYF. CDR3 in DNA: TGTGCCAGCAGTTCCCGACAGGGTCAAGAGCAGTACTTC.

The chain has TRBV19 and TRBJ2-1, with 11 positions matching TRBD2. The germline V gene has CDR1 LNHDA and CDR2 SQIVND (reference sequence). CDR3 length: 15 amino acids. Trimming at V came to 7 bases and at J to 7 bases, leaving 9 bases not matched to a gene. The CDR3: CASTSGTSGRNEQFF. As DNA, the CDR3 is TGTGCCAGTACCTCCGGGACTAGCGGAAGGAATGAGCAGTTCTTC.

The genes are TRBV25-1 and TRBJ1-5; D is perhaps TRBD1 (6 bases). Trimming left V 7 bases short and J 2 bases short, with 6 bases between. Germline loops: CDR1 MGHDK, CDR2 SYGVNS. The CDR3 is 12 amino acids. The CDR3 DNA is TGTGCCAGCAACAGGGGCAATCAGCCCCAGCATTTT. Its protein product is CASNRGNQPQHF.

The chain's CDR3 is CASSRDTDNSPLHF. CDR3 in DNA: TGTGCCAGCAGCCGGGACACTGATAATTCACCCCTCCACTTT. The chain combines TRBV6-4 with TRBJ1-6; D is possibly TRBD1 (6 bases). V was cut by 6 bases and J by 5 bases, with 11 bases left in between. CDR1 is MRHNA, CDR2 SNTAGT, per germline. The CDR3 covers 14 residues.

The rearrangement links TRBV27 to TRBJ1-6; D call uncertain. The V gene lost 4 bases and the J gene lost 12 bases, with 13 bases spanning the gap. In germline, CDR1 is MNHEY, CDR2 SMNVEV (reference sequence). The CDR3 is 13 amino acids. In DNA, the CDR3 is TGTGCCAGCAGTTCTGGGCATGGTAGACCCCTCCACTTT. Translation: CASSSGHGRPLHF.

V is TRBV27 and J is TRBJ2-2; the match to TRBD1 covers 8 bases. Germline-derived CDR1 and CDR2 are MNHEY and SMNVEV (reference sequence). With V trimmed by 2 bases and J by 2 bases, 7 bases remained unmatched. This CDR3 comprises 17 residues. The CDR3 DNA is TGTGCCAGCAGTTTAAATGGACAGGGAGCCAACACCGGGGAGCTGTTTTTT. Protein product: CASSLNGQGANTGELFF.

This clone was seen only a few times. V is TRBV12-1 and J is TRBJ2-7; no DNA check was done on the table's D call, TRBD1. TRBV12-1 is a listed pseudogene. The CDR3 is 14 amino acids. The CDR3 here is CASSFWDRVSEQYF. CDR3 DNA sequence: TGTGCCAGCAGCTTTTGGGACAGGGTTTCCGAGCAGTACTTC.

The chain has TRBV7-6 and TRBJ1-3; D not resolved. The V end was cut by 1 base, the J end by 0 bases, with 7 bases between. The CDR3 covers 15 residues. Per the germline V gene, CDR1 is SGHVS and CDR2 is FNYEAQ. In DNA form, the CDR3 reads TGTGCCAGCAGCTTAGGCGGAATCTCTGGAAACACCATATATTTT. Its translation: CASSLGGISGNTIYF.

The chain links TRBV14 to TRBJ2-1; TRBD2 agrees at 13 bases. The V gene's germline CDR1 is SGHDN and CDR2 FVKESK. This CDR3 comprises 17 residues. V shed 4 bases, J shed 10 bases, and the junction held 13 bases outside the gene matches. In DNA, the CDR3 is TGTGCCAGCAGCCCGTTAGAAGGGACTAGCGGGATAGACGAGCAGTTCTTC. Protein: CASSPLEGTSGIDEQFF.

The J gene is TRBJ1-4, the V gene TRBV2, with 7 nucleotides matching TRBD1. V lost 8 bases, J lost 8 bases, and 8 bases stayed unmatched. The CDR3 runs 13 residues. The germline V gene has CDR1 SNHLY and CDR2 FYNNEI. The CDR3 loop is CASSPGQHEKLFF. As DNA, the CDR3 is TGTGCCAGCTCCCCGGGACAGCACGAAAAACTGTTTTTT.

The chain joins TRBV10-3 to TRBJ1-5; D uncertain. Germline-derived CDR1 and CDR2 are ENHRY and SYGVKD. The CDR3 consists of 13 residues. Trimming shortened V by 3 bases and J by 6 bases, and 9 bases separated the two germline ends. The CDR3 sequence: CAISDGDSQPQHF. CDR3 DNA: TGTGCCATCAGTGACGGGGATAGTCAGCCCCAGCATTTT.

The genes are TRBV7-6 and TRBJ2-5, with D maybe TRBD1 (6 bases). The V and J ends lost 4 bases and 5 bases respectively, with 14 bases between them. This CDR3 comprises 14 residues. Germline CDR1 SGHVS, CDR2 FNYEAQ. CDR3 residues: CASSSAGTIETQYF. The CDR3 DNA reads as TGTGCCAGCAGCTCTGCCGGGACAATCGAGACCCAGTACTTC.

This chain joins TRBV9 and TRBJ2-1, with TRBD2 identical over 7 bases. Germline values: CDR1 SGDLS, CDR2 YYNGEE. Germline trimming cut 4 bases from V and 0 bases from J; bases unmatched to any gene: 4. The CDR3 has 15 amino acids. Written as DNA, the CDR3 is TGTGCCAGCAGCCCTCGACTAGCCTCCTACAATGAGCAGTTCTTC. Translating gives CASSPRLASYNEQFF. The full variable domain, its missing parts supplied by reference TRBV9 and TRBJ2-1, is DSGVTQTPKHLITATGQRVTLRCSPRSGDLSVYWYQQSLDQGLQFLIQYYNGEERAKGNILERFSAQQFPDLHSELNLSSLELGDSALYFCASSPRLASYNEQFFGPGTRLTVL.